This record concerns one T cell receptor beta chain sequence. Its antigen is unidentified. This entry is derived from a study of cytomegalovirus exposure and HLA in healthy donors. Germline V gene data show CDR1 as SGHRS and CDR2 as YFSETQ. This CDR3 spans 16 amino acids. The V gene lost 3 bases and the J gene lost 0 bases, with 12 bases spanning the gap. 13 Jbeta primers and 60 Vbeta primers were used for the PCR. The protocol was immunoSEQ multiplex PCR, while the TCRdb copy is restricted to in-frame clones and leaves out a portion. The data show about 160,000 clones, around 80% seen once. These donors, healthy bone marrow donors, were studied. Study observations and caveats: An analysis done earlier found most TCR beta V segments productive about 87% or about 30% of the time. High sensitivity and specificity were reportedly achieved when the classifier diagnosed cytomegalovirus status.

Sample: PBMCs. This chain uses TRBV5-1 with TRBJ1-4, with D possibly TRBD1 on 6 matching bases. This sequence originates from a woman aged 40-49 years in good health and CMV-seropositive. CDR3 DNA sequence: TGCGCCAGCAGCTACGACAGGATAGCAACTAATGAAAAACTGTTTTTT. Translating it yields CASSYDRIATNEKLFF.